The clone carrying this T cell receptor beta chain was counted a single time. These data are taken from a study of blood T cell repertoires in COVID-19. Individuals aged about 18 to 100 years were recruited from fewer than 25 US areas. Looked up from germline, CDR1 is KGHSH and CDR2 is LQKENI. The CDR3 covers 14 residues. J was trimmed by 1 base and V by 8 bases; bases with no gene match: 8. In the authors' workflow: Counts of nucleated cells, estimated from reference gene primer amplification, were obtained. The table came from immunoSEQ multiplex PCR; TCRdb's copy has only in-frame clones and leaves some out. V and J calls and clone size are copied from that table; D and trimming were computed from the DNA. The table includes 300,000 to 350,000 clones, 90% to 95% detected once.

The chain carries TRBV18 and TRBJ2-7; 7 bases map to TRBD1. The TCR originated in a woman aged 30 to 39 who had been exposed to COVID-19. Sequences were obtained from PBMCs or T cells enriched from blood (not recorded which). The CDR3 sequence: CASKTGTDSYEQYF. CDR3 nucleotides: TGTGCCAGCAAAACCGGGACAGATTCCTACGAGCAGTACTTC.